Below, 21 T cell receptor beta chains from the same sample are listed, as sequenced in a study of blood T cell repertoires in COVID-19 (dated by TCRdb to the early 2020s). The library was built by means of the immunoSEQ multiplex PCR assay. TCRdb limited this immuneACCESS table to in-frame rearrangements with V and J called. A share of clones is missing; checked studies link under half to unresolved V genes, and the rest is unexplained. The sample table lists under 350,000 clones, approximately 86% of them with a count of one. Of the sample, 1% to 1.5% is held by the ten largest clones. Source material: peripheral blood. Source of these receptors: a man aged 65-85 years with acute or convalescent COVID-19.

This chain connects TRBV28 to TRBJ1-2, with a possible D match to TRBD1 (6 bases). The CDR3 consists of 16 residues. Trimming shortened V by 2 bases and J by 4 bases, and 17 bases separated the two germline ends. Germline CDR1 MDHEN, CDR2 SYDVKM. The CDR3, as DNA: TGTGCCAGCAGTTTACTGTCCGGACAGTCGAGCTATGGCTACACCTTC. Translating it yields CASSLLSGQSSYGYTF.

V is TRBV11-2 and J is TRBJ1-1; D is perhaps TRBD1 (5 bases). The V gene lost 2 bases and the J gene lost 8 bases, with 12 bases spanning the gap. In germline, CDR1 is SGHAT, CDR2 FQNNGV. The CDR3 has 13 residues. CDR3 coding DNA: TGTGCCAGCAGCTTACTTAGGGGTGAAGAAGCTTTCTTT. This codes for CASSLLRGEEAFF.

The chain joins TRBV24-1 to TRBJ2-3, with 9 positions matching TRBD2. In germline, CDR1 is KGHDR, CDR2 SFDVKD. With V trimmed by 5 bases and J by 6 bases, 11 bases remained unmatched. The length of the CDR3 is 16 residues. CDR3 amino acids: CATSGRTSASRDTQYF. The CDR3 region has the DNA TGTGCCACCAGTGGTCGGACTAGCGCCTCAAGGGATACGCAGTATTTT.

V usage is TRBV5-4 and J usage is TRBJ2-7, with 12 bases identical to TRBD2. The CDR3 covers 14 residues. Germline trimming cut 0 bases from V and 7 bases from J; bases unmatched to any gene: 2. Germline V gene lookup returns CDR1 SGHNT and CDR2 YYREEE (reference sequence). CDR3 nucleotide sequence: TGTGCCAGCAGCTTGGGAGGACTAGCGGGAGAGCAGTACTTC. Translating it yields CASSLGGLAGEQYF. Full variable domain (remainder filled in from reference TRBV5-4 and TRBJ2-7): ETGVTQSPTHLIKTRGQQVTLRCSSQSGHNTVSWYQQALGQGPQFIFQYYREEENGRGNFPPRFSGLQFPNYSSELNVNALELDDSALYLCASSLGGLAGEQYFGPGTRLTVT.

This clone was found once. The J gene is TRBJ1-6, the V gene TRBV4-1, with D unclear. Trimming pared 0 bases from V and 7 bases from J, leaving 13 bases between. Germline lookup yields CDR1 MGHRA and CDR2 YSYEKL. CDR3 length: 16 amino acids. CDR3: CASSQDSRGMNSPLHF. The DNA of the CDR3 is TGCGCCAGCAGCCAAGATTCCCGAGGGATGAATTCACCCCTCCACTTT.

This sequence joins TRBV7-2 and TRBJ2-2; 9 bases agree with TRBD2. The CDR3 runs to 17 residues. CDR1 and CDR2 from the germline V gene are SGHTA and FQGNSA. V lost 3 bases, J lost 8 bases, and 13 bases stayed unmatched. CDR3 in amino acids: CASSFRSGRQRMGELFF. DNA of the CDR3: TGTGCCAGCAGCTTCCGCAGCGGGAGGCAGAGAATGGGGGAGCTGTTTTTT.

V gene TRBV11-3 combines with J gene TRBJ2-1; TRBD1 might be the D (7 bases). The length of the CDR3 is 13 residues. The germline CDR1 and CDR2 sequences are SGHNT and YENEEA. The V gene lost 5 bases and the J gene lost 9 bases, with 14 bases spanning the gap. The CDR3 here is CASSRQGGGEQFF. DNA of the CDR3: TGTGCCAGCAGCAGACAGGGAGGCGGTGAGCAGTTCTTC.

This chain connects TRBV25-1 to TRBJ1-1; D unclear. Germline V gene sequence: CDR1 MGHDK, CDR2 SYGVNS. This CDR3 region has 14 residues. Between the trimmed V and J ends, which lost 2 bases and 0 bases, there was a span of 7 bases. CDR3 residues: CASSEQNMNTEAFF. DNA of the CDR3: TGTGCCAGCAGTGAACAGAACATGAACACTGAAGCTTTCTTT. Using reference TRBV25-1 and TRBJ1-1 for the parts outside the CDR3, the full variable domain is EADIYQTPRYLVIGTGKKITLECSQTMGHDKMYWYQQDPGMELHLIHYSYGVNSTEKGDLSSESTVSRIRTEHFPLTLESARPSHTSQYLCASSEQNMNTEAFFGQGTRLTVV.

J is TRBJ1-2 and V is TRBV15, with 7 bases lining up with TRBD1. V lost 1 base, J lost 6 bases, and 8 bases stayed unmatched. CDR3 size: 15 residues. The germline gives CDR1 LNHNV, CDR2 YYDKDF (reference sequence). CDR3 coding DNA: TGTGCCACCAGCAGAGTAGGAAGGGGGCCGGATGGCTACACCTTC. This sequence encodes CATSRVGRGPDGYTF.

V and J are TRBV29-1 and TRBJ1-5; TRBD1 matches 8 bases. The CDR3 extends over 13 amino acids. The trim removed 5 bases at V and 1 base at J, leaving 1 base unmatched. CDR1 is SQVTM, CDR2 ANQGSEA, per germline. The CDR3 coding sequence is TGCAGCGTTCGACAGGGGAGCAATCAGCCCCAGCATTTT. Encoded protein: CSVRQGSNQPQHF.

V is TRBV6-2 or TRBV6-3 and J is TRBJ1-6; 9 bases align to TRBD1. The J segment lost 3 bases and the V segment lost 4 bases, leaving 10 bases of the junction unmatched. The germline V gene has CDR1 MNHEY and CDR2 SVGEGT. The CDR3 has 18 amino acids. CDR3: CASSSPRTGASYNSPLHF. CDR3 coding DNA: TGTGCCAGCAGTTCTCCTCGGACAGGGGCTAGCTATAATTCACCCCTCCACTTT.

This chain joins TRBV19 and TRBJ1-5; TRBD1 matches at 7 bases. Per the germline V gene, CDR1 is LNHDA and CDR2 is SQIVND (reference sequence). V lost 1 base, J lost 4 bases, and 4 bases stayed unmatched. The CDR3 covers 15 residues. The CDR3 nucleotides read TGTGCCAGTAGTATAGCGACAGGGTCTAATCAGCCCCAGCATTTT. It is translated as CASSIATGSNQPQHF.

CDR3 loop: CASSLVTAGGPYEQYF. DNA of the CDR3: TGTGCCAGCAGCTTAGTCACAGCGGGGGGCCCCTACGAGCAGTACTTC. V and J are TRBV7-8 and TRBJ2-7; 9 nucleotides line up with TRBD2. V trimming: 1 base; J trimming: 2 bases; junction bases outside the gene matches: 6. Germline V gives CDR1 SGHVS, CDR2 FQNEAQ. CDR3 length equals 16 residues.

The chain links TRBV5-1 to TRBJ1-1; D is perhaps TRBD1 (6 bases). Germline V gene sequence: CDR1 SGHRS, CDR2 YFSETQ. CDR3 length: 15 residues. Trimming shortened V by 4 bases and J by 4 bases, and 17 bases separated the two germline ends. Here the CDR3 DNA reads TGCGCCAGCAGCCTATTAACAGGGTCGGGCACTGAAGCTTTCTTT. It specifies CASSLLTGSGTEAFF.

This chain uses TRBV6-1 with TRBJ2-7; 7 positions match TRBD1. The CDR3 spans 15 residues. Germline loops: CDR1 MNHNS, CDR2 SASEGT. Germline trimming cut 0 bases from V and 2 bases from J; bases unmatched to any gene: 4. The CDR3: CASSEAGTEAYEQYF. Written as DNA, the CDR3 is TGTGCCAGCAGTGAAGCGGGGACAGAGGCCTACGAGCAGTACTTC.

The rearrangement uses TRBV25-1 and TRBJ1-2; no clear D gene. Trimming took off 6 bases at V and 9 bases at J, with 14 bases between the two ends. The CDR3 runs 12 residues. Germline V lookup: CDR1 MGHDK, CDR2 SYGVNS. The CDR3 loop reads CASSATLGSYTF. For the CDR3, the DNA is TGTGCCAGCAGCGCCACCCTCGGGAGCTACACCTTC.

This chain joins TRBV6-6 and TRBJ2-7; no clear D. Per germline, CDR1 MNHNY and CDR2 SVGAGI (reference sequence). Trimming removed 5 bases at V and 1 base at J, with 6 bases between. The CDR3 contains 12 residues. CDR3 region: CASSPTSYEQYF. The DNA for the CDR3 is TGTGCCAGCAGTCCTACGTCCTACGAGCAGTACTTC.

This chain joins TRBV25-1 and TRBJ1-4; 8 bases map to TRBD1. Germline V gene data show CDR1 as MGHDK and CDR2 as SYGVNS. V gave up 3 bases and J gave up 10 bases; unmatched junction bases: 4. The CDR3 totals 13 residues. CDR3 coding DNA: TGTGCCAGCAGTGACAGGGGGCCGGGAAAACTGTTTTTT. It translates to CASSDRGPGKLFF. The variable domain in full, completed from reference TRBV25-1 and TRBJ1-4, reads EADIYQTPRYLVIGTGKKITLECSQTMGHDKMYWYQQDPGMELHLIHYSYGVNSTEKGDLSSESTVSRIRTEHFPLTLESARPSHTSQYLCASSDRGPGKLFFGSGTQLSVL.

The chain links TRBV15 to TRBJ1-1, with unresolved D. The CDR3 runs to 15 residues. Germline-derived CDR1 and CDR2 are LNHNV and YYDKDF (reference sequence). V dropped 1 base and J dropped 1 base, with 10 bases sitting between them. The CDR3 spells CATSRGASRNTEAFF. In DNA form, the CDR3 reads TGTGCCACCAGCAGAGGGGCCTCCCGGAACACTGAAGCTTTCTTT.

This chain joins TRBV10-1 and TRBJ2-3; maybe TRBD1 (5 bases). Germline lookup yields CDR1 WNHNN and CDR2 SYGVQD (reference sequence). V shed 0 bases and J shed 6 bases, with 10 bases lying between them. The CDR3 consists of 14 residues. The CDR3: CASSESTEGDTQYF. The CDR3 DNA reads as TGCGCCAGCAGTGAGTCGACAGAAGGGGATACGCAGTATTTT.

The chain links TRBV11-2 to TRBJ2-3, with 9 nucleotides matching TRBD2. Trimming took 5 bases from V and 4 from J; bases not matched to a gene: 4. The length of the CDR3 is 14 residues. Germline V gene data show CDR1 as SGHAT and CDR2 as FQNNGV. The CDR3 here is CASSPGLAADTQYF. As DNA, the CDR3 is TGTGCCAGCAGCCCGGGACTAGCAGCAGATACGCAGTATTTT.